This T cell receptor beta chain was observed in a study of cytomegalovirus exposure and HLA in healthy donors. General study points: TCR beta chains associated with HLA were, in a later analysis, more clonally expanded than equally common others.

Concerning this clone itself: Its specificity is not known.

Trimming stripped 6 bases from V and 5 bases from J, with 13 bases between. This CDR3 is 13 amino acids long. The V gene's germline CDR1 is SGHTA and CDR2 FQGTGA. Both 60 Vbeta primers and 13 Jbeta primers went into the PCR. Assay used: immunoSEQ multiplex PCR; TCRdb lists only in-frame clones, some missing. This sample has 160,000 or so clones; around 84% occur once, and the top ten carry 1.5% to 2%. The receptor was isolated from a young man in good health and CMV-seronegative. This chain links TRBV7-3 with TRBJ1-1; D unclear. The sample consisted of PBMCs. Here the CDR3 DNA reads TGTGCCAGCAGTTTCCAGGCGGGGACTGAAGCTTTCTTT. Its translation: CASSFQAGTEAFF.